A selection of T cell receptor beta chains follows, all from one sample in a study of cytomegalovirus exposure and HLA in healthy donors. Some clones are missing from TCRdb's copy, which holds only in-frame ones; the method was immunoSEQ multiplex PCR. The data contain 70,000 or so clones, about 90% of them singletons. The sequenced sample consisted of PBMCs. The receptors were gathered from a man younger than 35 in good health and CMV-seronegative. CDR3s include the opening cysteine and the closing phenylalanine or tryptophan. D genes are given only for firm matches. Rows may omit the clone size; those that give it use once, few, many or a size class.

j_call clone_size v_call d_call cdr3_nt cdr3_aa
TRBJ2-7 . TRBV28 . TGTGCCAGCAGTTTTAACGAGCAGTACTTC CASSFNEQYF
TRBJ1-2 . TRBV9 . TGTGCCAGCAGCGTAGACGCCAGGGCAATGAACACCTTC CASSVDARAMNTF
TRBJ2-5 . TRBV5-1 TRBD1 TGCGCCAGCAGCTTTGGGACAGGGACCCAAGAGACCCAGTACTTC CASSFGTGTQETQYF
TRBJ2-4 . TRBV11-2 TRBD2 TGTGCCAGCAGCTCCAGGACTAGCGGGAGGGCCCAAGCCAAAAACATTCAGTACTTC CASSSRTSGRAQAKNIQYF
TRBJ2-3 . TRBV27 TRBD1 TGTGCCAGCAGTTTATCAGGGACAGGGCCAGATACGCAGTATTTT CASSLSGTGPDTQYF
TRBJ2-7 . TRBV10-3 . TGTGCCATCAGTGAGTCGCGCGGGGACGACGAGCAGTACTTC CAISESRGDDEQYF
TRBJ1-2 . TRBV5-1 . TGCGCCAGCAGCTTGGACCTACAGCTTTACTATGGCTACACCTTC CASSLDLQLYYGYTF
TRBJ2-3 . TRBV27 . TGTGCCACCCTCAGGGGACGAAACTCAGATACGCAGTATTTT CATLRGRNSDTQYF
TRBJ1-3 . TRBV7-3 TRBD1 TGTGCCAGCAGCACCCCCGGGACAGGGACTGGAAACACCATATATTTT CASSTPGTGTGNTIYF
TRBJ1-1 . TRBV5-6 . TGTGCCAGCAGCTTGCCCCGCGGGGTTGATGAGGGGACTGAAGCTTTCTTT CASSLPRGVDEGTEAFF
TRBJ1-3 . TRBV6-6 . TGTGCCAGCAGTTACCGCACGGCGGGTGGAAACACCATATATTTT CASSYRTAGGNTIYF
TRBJ2-3 . TRBV10-3 TRBD2 TGTGCCATCAGTGGACTAGCGGATACAGATACGCAGTATTTT CAISGLADTDTQYF
TRBJ1-4 . TRBV28 TRBD1 TGTGCCAGCAGTCCGGGACAGGGTAATGAAAAACTGTTTTTT CASSPGQGNEKLFF
TRBJ1-1 . TRBV30 . TGTGCCTGGAGTGTGAGGCAGGGTATAGAAGCTTTCTTT CAWSVRQGIEAFF
TRBJ1-3 . TRBV18 . TGTGCCAGCTCACCACCGAGGGTCTCTGGAAACACCATATATTTT CASSPPRVSGNTIYF
TRBJ1-1 . TRBV6-6 TRBD1 TGTGCCAGCAGCTCCACCACCGGGACAGGGAACACTGAAGCTTTCTTT CASSSTTGTGNTEAFF
TRBJ2-7 . TRBV11-2 . TGTGCCAGCAGCTTCGGGGGCTACGAGCAGTACTTC CASSFGGYEQYF
TRBJ2-7 . TRBV4-3 . TGCGCCAGCAGCCAAGATTTTGGGGGCCTCTACGAGCAGTACTTC CASSQDFGGLYEQYF
TRBJ2-7 . TRBV6-6 TRBD2 TGTGCCAGCAGTTACTCGCCTAGCGGGAGGGCCGAGCAGTACTTC CASSYSPSGRAEQYF
TRBJ2-3 . TRBV30 TRBD2 TGTGCCTGGAGTGTAAAGCGGGAGCGGAAAGATACGCAGTATTTT CAWSVKRERKDTQYF
TRBJ2-1 . TRBV28 . TGTGCCAGCATGGGCAGTCCCTACAATGAGCAGTTCTTC CASMGSPYNEQFF
TRBJ2-1 once TRBV29-1 TRBD1 TGCAGCTTATCCGGGACAGGCAATTTGGATGAGCAGTTCTTC CSLSGTGNLDEQFF
TRBJ1-5 . TRBV27 . TGTGCCAGCAGTTTTAGTGACAATCAGCCCCAGCATTTT CASSFSDNQPQHF
TRBJ2-7 . TRBV28 TRBD1 TGTGCCAGCAGATCGACAGGGTCCTACGAGCAGTACTTC CASRSTGSYEQYF
TRBJ2-1 . TRBV7-2 . TGTGCCAGCAGCTTAGCTTATACTAACAATGAGCAGTTCTTC CASSLAYTNNEQFF
TRBJ2-7 . TRBV2 . TGTGCCAGGAGGGCCAGCGGGCTTTACGAGCAGTACTTC CARRASGLYEQYF
TRBJ2-5 . TRBV9 TRBD1 TGTGCCAGCACAGGACAGGGAAATCCCCAAGAGACCCAGTACTTC CASTGQGNPQETQYF
TRBJ1-5 . TRBV7-9 . TGTGCCAGCAGCTTAGGAGTTCAGCCCCAGCATTTT CASSLGVQPQHF
TRBJ1-5 . TRBV19 TRBD1 TGTGCCAGTAGTATGAAGGGCAGGGGGCAGTTTCAGCCCCAGCATTTT CASSMKGRGQFQPQHF
TRBJ2-7 . TRBV5-4 TRBD1 TGTGCCAGCAGCAGCCGGACAGGGGGGGGCGAGCAGTACTTC CASSSRTGGGEQYF
TRBJ1-4 . TRBV4-3 TRBD1 TGCGCCAGCAGCCACCAAGGACAGGGAGGCGAAAAACTGTTTTTT CASSHQGQGGEKLFF
TRBJ2-2 once TRBV28 TRBD1 TGTGCCAGCCGAGTTTATCCGGGACAGGGGTCCGGGGAGCTGTTTTTT CASRVYPGQGSGELFF
TRBJ2-3 . TRBV7-8 . TGTGCCAGCAGTAATCCTAGCAGGGGTACGCAGTATTTT CASSNPSRGTQYF
TRBJ2-7 . TRBV18 . TGTGCCAGCTCACCGACTCATCCGGGGGAGCAGTACTTC CASSPTHPGEQYF
TRBJ1-2 . TRBV6-1 . TGTGCCAGCACCCTCGGGGGAGGGCGCGCTGGTGGCTACACCTTC CASTLGGGRAGGYTF
TRBJ2-3 few TRBV7-7 . TGTGCTAGCAGCCCCCAAAACACAGATACGCAGTATTTT CASSPQNTDTQYF
TRBJ1-1 . TRBV11-3 TRBD1 TGTGCCAGCAGCCCTTCGGGACAGATGAACACTGAAGCTTTCTTT CASSPSGQMNTEAFF
TRBJ2-7 . TRBV30 TRBD2 TGTGCCTGGAGTGTGGGAGGGAGCTCCTACGAGCAGTACTTC CAWSVGGSSYEQYF
TRBJ2-1 . TRBV7-3 TRBD2 TGTGCCAGCAGCGCCAGGACTAGCGGGGCCTACAATGAGCAGTTCTTC CASSARTSGAYNEQFF
TRBJ2-7 . TRBV9 . TGTGCCAGCAGCGTAGGAGGATTACCCTACGAGCAGTACTTC CASSVGGLPYEQYF
TRBJ2-1 . TRBV19 . TGTGCCAGTAGTAGGAGACTAGGCGAGCAGTTCTTC CASSRRLGEQFF
TRBJ1-5 . TRBV7-9 . TGTGCCAGCAGCTTAAGGGGTGACACCAATCAGCCCCAGCATTTT CASSLRGDTNQPQHF
TRBJ2-7 once TRBV13 . TGTGCCAGCAGCCCATCGGGGTACGAGCAGTACTTC CASSPSGYEQYF
TRBJ2-7 . TRBV7-3 . TGTGCCAGCAGCTTGGGTCAGGGACTGAGAAGCGAGCAGTACTTC CASSLGQGLRSEQYF
TRBJ1-3 . TRBV11-2 . TGTGCCAGCAGTCCCTCGGGTTTCTCTGGAAACACCATATATTTT CASSPSGFSGNTIYF